The rows below give T cell receptor beta chains drawn from one sample of a study of blood T cell repertoires in COVID-19. Profiled with immunoSEQ multiplex PCR; TCRdb holds only in-frame clones, not every one. The sample has around 200,000 clones, 70% to 90% seen once. Sequences were obtained from peripheral blood. The receptors derive from a man aged 80 or over with acute or convalescent COVID-19. Both conserved end residues are part of each CDR3.

j_gene,v_gene,CDR3aa
TRBJ2-1,TRBV6-5,CASSRGLAEQFF
TRBJ1-4,TRBV30,CAWRGEQGAGEKLFF
TRBJ2-1,TRBV24-1,CATSSTTSAYNEQFF
TRBJ2-3,TRBV11-2,CASTGGRIDTQYF
TRBJ2-5,TRBV11-2,CASSVRQDQETQYF
TRBJ2-1,TRBV11-2,CASSLRLAVSSYNEQFF
TRBJ2-1,TRBV18,CASSPREYVPNEQFF
TRBJ2-1,TRBV19,CASSIGGQFYNEQFF
TRBJ1-1,TRBV18,CASSLPRTGAEAFF
TRBJ2-6,TRBV11-2,CASSLSQGAGANVLTF
TRBJ2-2,TRBV5-1,CASSLGLDTGELFF
TRBJ2-1,TRBV9,CASSRSSLNGLAGYEQFF
TRBJ1-4,TRBV28,CASRTGHNEKLFF
TRBJ1-1,TRBV19,CASSIDGQVGGEAFF
TRBJ1-5,TRBV6-5,CASRDRRPNQPQHF
TRBJ2-5,TRBV7-8,CASSHGTTFRQETQYF
TRBJ2-7,TRBV10-1,CASTGGFPSYEQYF
TRBJ1-1,TRBV18,CASSHSDRGNTEAFF
TRBJ2-7,TRBV7-9,CASSLSAGHYF
TRBJ2-3,TRBV19,CASSMGGHPTDTQYF
TRBJ2-1,TRBV9,CASSVLAAGGEQFF
TRBJ1-2,TRBV11-2,CASSLLDWGYGYTF
TRBJ2-2,TRBV2,CASRKLAGVSGELFF
TRBJ2-7,TRBV27,CASSLGTSGGLTYEQYF
TRBJ2-5,TRBV5-3,CARSLTGYEGEQETQYF
TRBJ1-2,TRBV5-1,CASSLAGGHYGYTF
TRBJ2-4,TRBV21-1,CASSKARVGGLAKNIQYF
TRBJ2-7,TRBV29-1,CSVSRDIEYEQYF
TRBJ2-2,TRBV7-3,CASARDWNTGELFF
TRBJ2-1,TRBV7-9,CASSLAGDPNEQFF
TRBJ1-2,TRBV27,CASSLVGQGFGYTF
TRBJ2-5,TRBV24-1,CATSAGIPPETQYF
TRBJ2-5,TRBV19,CASNFPGQETQYF
TRBJ2-3,TRBV6-6,CASSYSGQADTQYF
TRBJ2-3,TRBV19,CASSIIARRDTQYF
TRBJ2-3,TRBV5-1,CASSLEVVSGADTQYF
TRBJ2-5,TRBV11-2,CASSLDRGMKETQYF
TRBJ2-1,TRBV3-1/TRBV3-2,CASSQDGLAGVNNEQFF
TRBJ2-1,TRBV19,CASSVTSGTYNEQFF
TRBJ1-3,TRBV3-1/TRBV3-2,CASSRGPGNTIYF
TRBJ2-7,TRBV21-1,CASSNRMPTYEQYF
TRBJ1-6,TRBV18,CASSPRAGGGGSPLHF